This record looks at one T cell receptor (beta chain) sequence and its context. Germline V gene sequence: CDR1 DFQATT, CDR2 SNEGSKA (reference sequence). The length of the CDR3 is 13 residues. These data originate in a study of T-cell reconstitution after alpha-beta-depleted transplantation in children. Preparation of the TCRbeta library involved a method that used unique molecular identifiers. One entry per CDR3 protein, called by TCRdb with MiXCR from the PCR reads. The data show around 600,000 distinct CDR3 sequences, roughly 10% seen once. The sequences come from PBMCs from the stem cell graft donor, collected from the stem cell graft. The chain joins TRBV20-1 to TRBJ2-4; 7 bases match TRBD2. This sequence was found in a human donor who donated a stem cell graft to a child with acute myeloid leukemia. The DNA for the CDR3 is TGCCCCCACGGCGGCGGGAGAGAAAACATTCAGTACTTC. It encodes CPHGGGRENIQYF.